This T cell receptor beta chain was captured by sequencing in a study of blood T cell repertoires in COVID-19. Study overall: The United States, Italy and Spain provided the acute and convalescent COVID-19 samples.

Researchers sorted participants into cohorts using their self-reported clinical history. Generated by immunoSEQ multiplex PCR, the TCRdb table keeps only in-frame clones and is missing some. The sample includes 120,000 to 150,000 clones, approximately 88% seen only once; the top ten take approximately 1.3%. The receptor comes from a woman aged 30 to 39 with acute COVID-19. The specimen sequenced was PBMCs or T cells enriched from blood (not recorded which).

The CDR3 reads CASSLVGLAGFSSYNEQFF. For the CDR3, the DNA is TGTGCCAGCAGTTTAGTGGGACTAGCGGGGTTTAGCTCCTACAATGAGCAGTTCTTC. This rearrangement joins TRBV27 to TRBJ2-1; 13 bases align to TRBD2. The CDR3 extends over 19 amino acids. The trim removed 2 bases at V and 0 bases at J, leaving 7 bases unmatched. From germline, CDR1 is MNHEY and CDR2 SMNVEV (reference sequence).